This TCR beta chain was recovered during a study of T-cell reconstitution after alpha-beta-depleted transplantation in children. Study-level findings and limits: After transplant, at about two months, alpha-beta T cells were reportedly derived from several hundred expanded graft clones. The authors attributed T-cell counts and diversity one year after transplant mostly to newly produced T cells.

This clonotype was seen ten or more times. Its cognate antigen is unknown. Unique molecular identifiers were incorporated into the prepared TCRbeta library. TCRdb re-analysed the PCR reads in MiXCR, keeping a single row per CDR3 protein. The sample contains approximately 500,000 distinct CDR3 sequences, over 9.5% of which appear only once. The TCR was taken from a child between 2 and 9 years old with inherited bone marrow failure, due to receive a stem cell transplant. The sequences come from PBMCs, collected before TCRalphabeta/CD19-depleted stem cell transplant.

CDR3 sequence reads: CASSLDWNQPQHF. The CDR3 DNA is TGTGCCAGCAGCTTAGACTGGAATCAGCCCCAGCATTTT. The V call is TRBV7-9, the J call TRBJ1-5; D is uncertain. V was clipped by 1 base and J by 4 bases, with 5 bases between them. Germline-derived CDR1 and CDR2 are SEHNR and FQNEAQ (reference sequence). The CDR3 length is 13 residues.